One sample yielded the 8 T cell receptor beta chains listed below, sequenced in a study of shared clonotypes between healthy human individuals. Sequenced by immunoSEQ multiplex PCR; TCRdb stores in-frame clones only, minus some. The repertoire consists of approximately 1.9 million clones, with roughly 95% occurring once and the leading ten covering 1.5% to 2%. Naive CD8 isolation took CD45RO-negative cells positively selected for CCR7 and excluded terminally differentiated effector memory CD45RA+ cells. Sequenced material: naive CD8+ T cells from PBMCs. These receptors were obtained from a man younger than 30 in good health. Some clones in this sample may be carry-over from other donors' samples.

The chain carries TRBV2 and TRBJ1-5; the match to TRBD1 covers 7 bases. V was clipped by 6 bases and J by 0 bases; unmatched bases: 2. The CDR3 totals 14 residues. Germline V gene sequence: CDR1 SNHLY, CDR2 FYNNEI. The CDR3 nucleotides are TGTGCCAGCAGACACAGGGGTAGCAATCAGCCCCAGCATTTT. Residues: CASRHRGSNQPQHF.

This rearrangement joins TRBV7-9 to TRBJ2-4; 7 bases line up with TRBD1. Germline-derived CDR1 and CDR2 are SEHNR and FQNEAQ (reference sequence). The CDR3 runs 16 residues. Trimming took 0 bases from V and 3 from J; bases not matched to a gene: 5. CDR3 region: CASSLALGTDKNIQYF. The CDR3 nucleotides are TGTGCCAGCAGCTTAGCGCTGGGGACAGACAAAAACATTCAGTACTTC.

This clone was seen once. J is TRBJ1-4 and V is TRBV19; D might be TRBD1 (5 bases). The V end lost 5 bases, the J end lost 5 bases, and 18 bases lay between the germline ends. The CDR3 has 16 amino acids. Germline assignment: CDR1 LNHDA and CDR2 SQIVND (reference sequence). The CDR3 DNA sequence: TGTGCCAGTAGTGAACAGGTCTATCCGGTAAATGAAAAACTGTTTTTT. It codes for CASSEQVYPVNEKLFF.

The chain is built from TRBV6-5 and TRBJ2-3; D unresolved. The CDR3 length is 14 residues. Germline V gives CDR1 MNHEY, CDR2 SVGAGI. The V end lost 4 bases, the J end lost 2 bases, and 10 bases lay between the germline ends. The CDR3 here is CASSSGSHTDTQYF. Here the CDR3 DNA reads TGTGCCAGCAGTTCCGGGTCTCACACAGATACGCAGTATTTT.

The rearrangement links TRBV7-9 to TRBJ1-1; 7 positions match TRBD1. The CDR3 covers 15 residues. Germline CDR1 is SEHNR and CDR2 is FQNEAQ (reference sequence). V was pared by 7 bases and J by 4 bases, with 12 bases of the junction left unmatched. The CDR3 is CASTTNHEGATEAFF. The DNA for the CDR3 is TGTGCCAGCACCACAAACCATGAGGGGGCCACTGAAGCTTTCTTT.

This chain links TRBV11-2 with TRBJ2-5, with 8 bases matching TRBD1. CDR1 is SGHAT, CDR2 FQNNGV, per germline. V dropped 5 bases and J dropped 5; count of bases not matched to a gene: 4. The CDR3 loop spans 13 amino acids. The CDR3 sequence: CASSIRGRETQYF. DNA for the CDR3: TGTGCCAGCAGCATCAGGGGGCGGGAGACCCAGTACTTC.

Points on this clone: This specimen includes other DNA sequences encoding the same CDR3. The rearrangement uses TRBV9 and TRBJ2-7; weak D call: TRBD1 (6 bases). Germline V gene lookup returns CDR1 SGDLS and CDR2 YYNGEE. V was shortened by 0 bases and J by 0 bases, with 10 bases between the two germline ends. CDR3 length: 15 residues. The CDR3 DNA reads as TGTGCCAGCAGCGTAGCAGGGGAACCCTCCTACGAGCAGTACTTC. As protein: CASSVAGEPSYEQYF. Full variable domain (remainder filled in from reference TRBV9 and TRBJ2-7): DSGVTQTPKHLITATGQRVTLRCSPRSGDLSVYWYQQSLDQGLQFLIQYYNGEERAKGNILERFSAQQFPDLHSELNLSSLELGDSALYFCASSVAGEPSYEQYFGPGTRLTVT.

This chain uses TRBV30 with TRBJ2-2; tentative D call: TRBD2 (6 bases). The germline V gene has CDR1 GTSNPN and CDR2 SVGIG (reference sequence). The CDR3 sequence is 15 residues long. Trimming stripped 0 bases from V and 2 bases from J, with 10 bases between. CDR3 in DNA: TGTGCCTGGAGTGTCGGCGGGGCAAACACCGGGGAGCTGTTTTTT. Its protein is CAWSVGGANTGELFF.